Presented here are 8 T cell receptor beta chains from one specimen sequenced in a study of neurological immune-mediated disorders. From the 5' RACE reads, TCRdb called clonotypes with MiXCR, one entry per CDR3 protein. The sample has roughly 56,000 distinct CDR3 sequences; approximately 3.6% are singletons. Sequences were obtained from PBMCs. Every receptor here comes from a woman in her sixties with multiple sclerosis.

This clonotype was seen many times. The DNA of the CDR3 is TGCGCCAGCAGGAACCAGGGGAGTACTGAAGCTTTCTTT. It specifies CASRNQGSTEAFF. The chain employs TRBV5-1 and TRBJ1-1, with D tentatively TRBD1 (6 bases). The germline V and J ends were trimmed by 5 bases and 5 bases, with 13 bases remaining between them. This CDR3 has 13 residues. CDR1 SGHRS and CDR2 YFSETQ come from the germline V gene.

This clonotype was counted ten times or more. The CDR3 loop is CASSLGGGLAGYNEQFF. DNA of the CDR3: TGTGCCAGCAGTTTAGGGGGAGGACTAGCGGGGTACAATGAGCAGTTCTTC. The chain recombines TRBV12-3 or TRBV12-4 with TRBJ2-1; TRBD2 agrees at 12 bases. The CDR3 length is 17 residues. V lost 1 base and J lost 4; bases outside the gene matches: 5.

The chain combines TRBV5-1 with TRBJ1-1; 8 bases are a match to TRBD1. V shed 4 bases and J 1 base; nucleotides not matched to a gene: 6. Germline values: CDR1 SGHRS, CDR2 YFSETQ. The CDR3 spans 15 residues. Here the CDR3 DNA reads TGCGCCAGCAGCCAGACAGGGGTGAGGAACACTGAAGCTTTCTTT. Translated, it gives CASSQTGVRNTEAFF. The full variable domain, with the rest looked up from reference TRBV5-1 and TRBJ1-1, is KAGVTQTPRYLIKTRGQQVTLSCSPISGHRSVSWYQQTPGQGLQFLFEYFSETQRNKGNFPGRFSGRQFSNSRSEMNVSTLELGDSALYLCASSQTGVRNTEAFFGQGTRLTVV.

DNA of the CDR3: TGCGCCAGCAGTGAGTCAATAGCGGGAGTGGATGAGCAGTTCTTC. Its translation is CASSESIAGVDEQFF. The chain joins TRBV10-1 to TRBJ2-1; 9 nucleotides align to TRBD2. V was clipped by 0 bases and J by 8 bases; unmatched bases: 5. The germline CDR1 and CDR2 sequences are WNHNN and SYGVQD (reference sequence). This CDR3 region has 15 residues.

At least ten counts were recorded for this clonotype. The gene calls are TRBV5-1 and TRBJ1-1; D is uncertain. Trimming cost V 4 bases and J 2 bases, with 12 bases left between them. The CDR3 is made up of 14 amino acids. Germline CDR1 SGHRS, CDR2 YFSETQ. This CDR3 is CASSVWSGNTEAFF. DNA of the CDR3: TGCGCCAGCAGCGTGTGGAGTGGCAACACTGAAGCTTTCTTT.

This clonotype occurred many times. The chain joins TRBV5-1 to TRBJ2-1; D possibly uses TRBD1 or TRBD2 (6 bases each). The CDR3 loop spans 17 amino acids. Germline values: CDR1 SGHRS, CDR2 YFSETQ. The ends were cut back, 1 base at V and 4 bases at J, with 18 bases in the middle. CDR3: CASSLSGGYSFYNEQFF. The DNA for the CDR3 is TGCGCCAGCAGCTTGTCCGGGGGCTACTCCTTTTACAATGAGCAGTTCTTC.

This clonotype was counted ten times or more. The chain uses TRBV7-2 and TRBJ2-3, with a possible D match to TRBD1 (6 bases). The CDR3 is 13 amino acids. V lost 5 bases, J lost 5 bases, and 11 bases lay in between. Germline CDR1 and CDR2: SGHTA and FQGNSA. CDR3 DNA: TGTGCCAGCAGCGCGTCAGGGGTAGATACGCAGTATTTT. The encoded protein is CASSASGVDTQYF.

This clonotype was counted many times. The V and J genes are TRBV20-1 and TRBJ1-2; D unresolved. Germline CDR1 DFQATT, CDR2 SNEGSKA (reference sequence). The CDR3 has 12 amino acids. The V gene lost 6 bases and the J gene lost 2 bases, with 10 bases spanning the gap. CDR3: CSAPEENYGYTF. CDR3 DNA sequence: TGCAGTGCCCCCGAGGAGAACTATGGCTACACCTTC.